A single sample gave rise to the 21 T cell receptor beta chains below, sequenced in a study of shared clonotypes between healthy human individuals. The table came from immunoSEQ multiplex PCR; TCRdb's copy has only in-frame clones and leaves some out. This table has under 300,000 clones, over 50% appearing once. The specimen was memory CD4+ T cells sorted from blood. The subset was: CD45RA-negative fraction. The receptors stem from a man aged 25-40 years in good health.

This clone was seen many times. The chain has TRBV6-4 and TRBJ2-4; TRBD1 matches 9 bases. Germline trimming cut 0 bases from V and 1 base from J; bases unmatched to any gene: 25. This CDR3 contains 24 residues. Per germline, CDR1 MRHNA and CDR2 SNTAGT. The CDR3 reads CASSDSVRLRAGQGWGRAKNIQYF. The CDR3 DNA follows: TGTGCCAGCAGTGACTCCGTCCGGCTTAGAGCTGGACAGGGGTGGGGACGGGCCAAAAACATTCAGTACTTC.

This clone appeared a few times. The chain is built from TRBV10-2 and TRBJ2-1; the D is unclear. The CDR3 totals 12 residues. The ends were cut back, 6 bases at V and 5 bases at J, with 8 bases in the middle. The germline gives CDR1 WSHSY, CDR2 SAAADI. The CDR3 DNA reads as TGCGCCAGCAGCAGATCTAACAATGAGCAGTTCTTC. Translated: CASSRSNNEQFF.

The chain combines TRBV6-6 with TRBJ2-4; D is ambiguous. Germline V gives CDR1 MNHNY, CDR2 SVGAGI (reference sequence). The CDR3 length is 14 residues. Trimming shortened V by 0 bases and J by 6 bases, and 9 bases separated the two germline ends. CDR3 nucleotides: TGTGCCAGCAGTTACTCGACGACTCGAAACATTCAGTACTTC. Its translation: CASSYSTTRNIQYF.

The chain couples TRBV5-4 to TRBJ2-5; D unresolved. This CDR3 has 12 residues. V lost 2 bases to trimming and J lost 5 bases, with 7 bases between them. Germline V CDR1 and CDR2: SGHNT, YYREEE (reference sequence). The CDR3 spells CASSFSAETQYF. The CDR3 DNA reads as TGTGCCAGCAGCTTTTCGGCTGAGACCCAGTACTTC.

There are a few counts of this clone. The chain recombines TRBV7-2 with TRBJ1-4; 7 bases agree with TRBD1. With V trimmed by 5 bases and J by 5 bases, 11 bases remained unmatched. From germline, CDR1 is SGHTA and CDR2 FQGNSA. The CDR3 runs 16 residues. CDR3 sequence (DNA): TGTGCCAGCAGCCCCCAACCGACAGGGACCAATGAAAAACTGTTTTTT. Amino acid sequence: CASSPQPTGTNEKLFF.

This chain links TRBV7-8 with TRBJ1-3; no definite D call. The germline V and J ends were trimmed by 5 bases and 8 bases, with 10 bases remaining between them. The CDR3 runs to 12 residues. CDR1 is SGHVS, CDR2 FQNEAQ, per germline. Here the CDR3 reads CASSQNSDTIYF. CDR3 sequence (DNA): TGTGCCAGCAGCCAAAATTCGGACACCATATATTTT.

The chain's CDR3 is CASRADGFNQPQHF. For the CDR3, the DNA is TGTGCCAGCAGGGCGGACGGGTTCAATCAGCCCCAGCATTTT. The rearrangement uses TRBV2 and TRBJ1-5; no clear D gene. Germline V lookup: CDR1 SNHLY, CDR2 FYNNEI. The CDR3 covers 14 residues. Trimming stripped 6 bases from V and 3 bases from J, with 12 bases between.

The CDR3 nucleotides read TGTGCCAGCCAACTTGTTTCGGGTCGGTCTGAAGCTTTCTTT. Protein sequence: CASQLVSGRSEAFF. V usage is TRBV6-6 and J usage is TRBJ1-1; D gene uncertain. Germline V CDR1 and CDR2: MNHNY, SVGAGI (reference sequence). V was clipped by 8 bases and J by 6 bases, with 19 bases between them. The CDR3 is 14 residues long.

This chain uses TRBV4-3 with TRBJ2-2, with a tentative D call TRBD2 (5 bases). This CDR3 region has 16 residues. The germline V gene has CDR1 LGHNA and CDR2 YSLEER. The ends were cut back, 2 bases at V and 3 bases at J, with 13 bases in the middle. CDR3 nucleotide sequence: TGCGCCAGCAGCCAACCGGGGTTTTCGTACACCGGGGAGCTGTTTTTT. Protein product: CASSQPGFSYTGELFF.

This chain joins TRBV9 and TRBJ1-1, with TRBD1 matching over 8 bases. Germline loops: CDR1 SGDLS, CDR2 YYNGEE. The CDR3 has 15 amino acids. J was trimmed by 1 base and V by 3 bases; bases with no gene match: 5. In DNA, the CDR3 is TGTGCCAGCAGCGGTCCGACAGGGGCGAACACTGAAGCTTTCTTT. It is translated as CASSGPTGANTEAFF.

This clone was counted once. The chain uses TRBV18 and TRBJ2-1; D ambiguous. Germline loops: CDR1 KGHSH, CDR2 LQKENI. The CDR3 is 12 amino acids. V lost 5 bases and J 4 bases, leaving 6 bases between the germline ends. The chain's CDR3 is CASSFGYNEQFF. CDR3 DNA: TGTGCCAGCTCATTTGGGTACAATGAGCAGTTCTTC.

V usage is TRBV7-9 and J usage is TRBJ1-5; D gene ambiguous. Trimming removed 2 bases from V and 2 bases from J, with 7 bases in between. The germline V gene encodes CDR1 SEHNR and CDR2 FQNEAQ (reference sequence). The CDR3 has 14 amino acids. CDR3 region: CASSLKDGNQPQHF. The CDR3 nucleotides read TGTGCCAGCAGCTTAAAGGACGGCAATCAGCCCCAGCATTTT.

The chain employs TRBV18 and TRBJ2-2, with no clear D. The CDR3 spans 15 residues. Germline V gene data show CDR1 as KGHSH and CDR2 as LQKENI. V lost 4 bases to trimming and J lost 0 bases, with 9 bases between them. The CDR3 region has the DNA TGTGCCAGCTCACAGGTTGTAGCGAACACCGGGGAGCTGTTTTTT. It yields the protein CASSQVVANTGELFF.

This clone was seen only once. The genes are TRBV5-4 and TRBJ2-1; TRBD2 might be the D (6 bases). V lost 3 bases to trimming and J lost 3 bases, with 13 bases between them. The CDR3 covers 15 residues. The germline V gene has CDR1 SGHNT and CDR2 YYREEE (reference sequence). In DNA form, the CDR3 reads TGTGCCAGCAGCTCGAACCCCGGGAGCTACAATGAGCAGTTCTTC. Residues: CASSSNPGSYNEQFF.

The sample holds a few counts of this clone. This chain connects TRBV7-8 to TRBJ2-5; D is ambiguous. The germline gives CDR1 SGHVS, CDR2 FQNEAQ. V lost 4 bases and J 7 bases, leaving 13 bases between the germline ends. This CDR3 region has 13 residues. CDR3 DNA: TGTGCCAGCAGCTCGTTAGAGGTCGGGACCCAGTACTTC. It yields the protein CASSSLEVGTQYF.

This clone was observed a single time. The chain has TRBV5-1 and TRBJ2-1; D is unresolved. The CDR3 spans 15 residues. Trimming removed 0 bases from V and 8 bases from J, with 15 bases in between. Germline CDR1 reads SGHRS; CDR2 reads YFSETQ. CDR3 region: CASSLASTSRDEQFF. The CDR3 DNA follows: TGCGCCAGCAGCTTGGCCTCGACAAGTAGGGATGAGCAGTTCTTC.

The J gene is TRBJ1-1, the V gene TRBV7-6, with 9 bases matching TRBD1. The CDR3 extends over 13 amino acids. Losses at the gene ends were 1 base for V and 12 bases for J; bases not matched to a gene: 6. Germline-derived CDR1 and CDR2 are SGHVS and FNYEAQ. The CDR3 spells CASSLGTGGATFF. The CDR3 DNA reads as TGTGCCAGCAGCTTAGGTACAGGGGGCGCGACTTTCTTT.

This clone was seen repeatedly, ten times or more. V gene TRBV18 combines with J gene TRBJ2-7; D possibly corresponds to TRBD1 (7 bases). The CDR3 is 19 amino acids. The germline V and J ends were trimmed by 6 bases and 3 bases, with 30 bases remaining between them. The germline gives CDR1 KGHSH, CDR2 LQKENI. DNA of the CDR3: TGTGCCAGCTCCCCTGAGGCGGGACAGAGGATTGACGGAGGCTACGAGCAGTACTTC. The encoded protein is CASSPEAGQRIDGGYEQYF.

The genes are TRBV18 and TRBJ2-1; 7 bases map to TRBD2. Germline V lookup: CDR1 KGHSH, CDR2 LQKENI. The junction had 9 bases not matched to a gene; V was cut back by 3 bases and J by 4 bases. The CDR3 loop spans 16 amino acids. CDR3 sequence (DNA): TGTGCCAGCTCACCCAAAGCCGGGACTACTTACAATGAGCAGTTCTTC. As protein: CASSPKAGTTYNEQFF.

The chain has TRBV29-1 and TRBJ2-3; TRBD1 matches 8 bases. Germline V CDR1 and CDR2: SQVTM, ANQGSEA. The trim removed 6 bases at V and 2 bases at J, leaving 10 bases unmatched. The CDR3 runs to 15 residues. The CDR3 sequence: CSVGGQDLPTDTQYF. The CDR3 DNA follows: TGCAGCGTCGGGGGACAGGACCTCCCCACAGATACGCAGTATTTT.

V and J are TRBV30 and TRBJ2-5; TRBD2 aligns across 8 bases. This CDR3 comprises 14 residues. Trimming cost V 3 bases and J 5 bases; bases outside gene matches: 8. CDR1 and CDR2 from the germline V gene are GTSNPN and SVGIG (reference sequence). The CDR3 region is CAWRDMSGSETQYF. The CDR3 DNA follows: TGTGCCTGGAGGGACATGAGCGGGAGTGAGACCCAGTACTTC.